This section outlines one T cell receptor beta chain sequence together with its context. No antigen is known for it. These data are taken from a study of vaccination and CD4 T cells after COVID-19. Sample treatment: roughly ten-day PBMC culture with coronavirus spike peptide pools or control peptides (ViraFEST assay). The Oncomine TCR Beta short-read assay generated sequence data from the DNA of cultured CD4+ T cells. Researchers extracted genomic DNA from CD4+ T cells that had been cultured. TCRdb reprocessed the PCR reads via MiXCR and lists one record per CDR3 protein. The profile shows about 14,000 distinct CDR3 sequences, about half of them singletons. What was sequenced was CD4+ T cells from blood, cultured in vitro. The clonotype originates from a human donor who had recovered from COVID-19.

The CDR3 loop reads CATAVKQANEKLFF. CDR3 nucleotides: TGTGCCACCGCGGTTAAACAGGCTAATGAAAAACTGTTTTTT. This chain uses TRBV24-1 with TRBJ1-4, with D possibly matching TRBD1 (5 bases). There are 14 residues in the CDR3. Germline loops: CDR1 KGHDR, CDR2 SFDVKD. Between the trimmed V and J ends, which lost 9 bases and 3 bases, there was a span of 13 bases.